This T cell receptor beta chain was identified in a study of T cells in Graves' hyperthyroidism and ophthalmopathy (dated by TCRdb to between 2017 and 2020). For context, the study as a whole: Peripheral blood samples were taken at initial diagnosis, before any treatment was given. To identify TCR V-J signatures that set the groups apart, the researchers used a discovery cohort of 95 to 100 patients, made up of 40 to 45 with Graves' ophthalmopathy and about 55 with stable Graves' hyperthyroidism. Prospective prediction of ophthalmopathy was tested in an independent validation cohort consisting of under 20 hyperthyroidism patients and approximately 16 patients who later progressed to ophthalmopathy. For training and testing, the 100 or so patients in the discovery cohort were randomly divided in a 7:3 ratio. Thyroid tissue and blood T-cell repertoires from about 6 Graves' hyperthyroidism patients were also compared in the study. After blood sampling, hyperthyroidism patients were treated with methimazole at a starting dose of 30 mg daily, and ophthalmopathy patients were treated with high-dose intravenous methylprednisolone. The paper describes TCR Vbeta CDR3 sequencing of fewer than 150 peripheral blood samples, made up of 43 ophthalmopathy patients, 70 to 75 hyperthyroidism patients and around 17 progressor patients.

The cysteine opens and the phenylalanine closes a CDR3 of 15 amino acids. The CDR3 DNA has 45 bases and is translated from base 1. At the junction V is shortened by 5 bases and J by 5 bases; bases outside the gene matches: 8. CDR1 and CDR2 were assigned from the germline V gene (reference sequence) as SEHNR and FQNEAQ. Stable Graves' hyperthyroidism was defined as no progression to ophthalmopathy during 18 months of follow-up. Hyperthyroidism patients were newly diagnosed, with disease duration under 2 months, and aged 18 to 65 years. Patients with uncontrolled infections, other autoimmune diseases, pregnancy or lactation were excluded. Diagnoses relied on clinical symptoms, serum thyroxine and TRAb, thyroid ultrasound and orbital computed tomography. Ficoll-Paque density gradient centrifugation was used to isolate PBMCs from 9.5 to 10 ml of fresh peripheral blood. Total RNA was extracted with Trizol reagent, and quality was checked on an Agilent 2100 Bioanalyzer.

The TCR beta CDR3 regions were amplified from RNA transcripts. The first round of RT-PCR for the TCR CDR3 was performed with the HTBI primer set and the Qiagen OneStep RT-PCR kit. A second multiplex PCR round built the libraries, followed by size selection and purification. The libraries were sequenced on an Illumina HiSeq2000 using paired-end 100 bp reads. In the source study's methods: SOAPnuke was used to process the raw data, with reads discarded if the reads contained adapters or uncalled bases, had a mean Phred below 15, or lacked an exact constant-primer or identifier match. COPE v1.2.5 was used to merge the high-quality paired reads, and each unique nucleotide sequence was defined as a clonotype. Clonotypes were aligned to IMGT TRBV, TRBD and TRBJ reference segments using MiTCR v1.1. The analysis was restricted to V-J combinations with a frequency above 0.0001, which together covered over 99% of the repertoires. The TCS score was defined as F50 (clonal expansion) divided by E x V (chaos), with BLOSUM62-based TCRdist calculated between CDR3 peptides within each V-J. Welch's t-statistics and random forest reduced roughly 500 V-J features to fewer than 15, which were used in a naive Bayes classifier (R e1071). The public sequencing data were trimmed at Q25 with fastp and processed into clonotypes with MiXCR by TCRdb, which kept only in-frame beta chains. Each entry merges the rows of one CDR3 protein and shows their most common DNA and genes. The V and J calls shown here were made by TCRdb, not taken from the authors' results. The sample data list 350,000 to 400,000 distinct CDR3 sequences, and 15% of these were observed just once. Less than 35% of the sample lies in the top ten.

Comments on this clonotype: It lacks a known antigen. No much larger clonotype is one base removed from it; base qualities were not supplied.

The research as a whole found: No statistical method was used to set the sample size in advance, and investigators knew the group allocation. In cross-validation, a model built on a 13 V-J signature told ophthalmopathy apart from stable hyperthyroidism with under 90% sensitivity and approximately 81% specificity, and in testing the same model reached 80%/75%. Most expanded thyroid clonotypes (frequency above 0.001) were also found in blood, which suggests that blood repertoires may mirror thyroid immune responses. In validation, the model predicted progression to ophthalmopathy a median of approximately 6.6 months before onset, with roughly 70% sensitivity and 72.22% specificity.

This receptor was taken from a woman aged 25 to 39 with Graves' hyperthyroidism. Specimen: blood. The chain is assembled from TRBV7-9 and TRBJ1-4, with 7 bases aligning to TRBD1. CDR3 sequence: CASSKQGLTNEKLFF. Read as DNA, the sequence is TGTGCCAGCAGCAAACAGGGGCTTACGAATGAAAAACTGTTTTTT. This CDR3, with the reference TRBV7-9 and TRBJ1-4 proteins standing in past its ends, gives the full variable domain DTGVSQNPRHKITKRGQNVTFRCDPISEHNRLYWYRQTLGQGPEFLTYFQNEAQLEKSRLLSDRFSAERPKGSFSTLEIQRTEQGDSAMYLCASSKQGLTNEKLFFGSGTQLSVL.